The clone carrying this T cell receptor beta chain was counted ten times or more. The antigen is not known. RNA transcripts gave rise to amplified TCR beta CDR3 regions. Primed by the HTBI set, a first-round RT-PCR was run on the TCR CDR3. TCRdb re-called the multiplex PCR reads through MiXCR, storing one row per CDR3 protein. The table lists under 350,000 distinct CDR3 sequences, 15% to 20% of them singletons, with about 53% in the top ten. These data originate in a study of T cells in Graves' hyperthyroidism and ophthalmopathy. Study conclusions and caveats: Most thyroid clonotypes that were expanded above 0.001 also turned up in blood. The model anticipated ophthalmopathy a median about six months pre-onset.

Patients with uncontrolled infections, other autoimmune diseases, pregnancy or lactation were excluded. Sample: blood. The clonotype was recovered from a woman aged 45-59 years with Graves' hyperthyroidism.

This chain's CDR3 is CASTPGQGVKAFF. In DNA form, the CDR3 reads TGTGCCAGCACCCCGGGACAGGGGGTAAAAGCTTTCTTT. The gene calls are TRBV6-1 and TRBJ1-1, with TRBD1 identical over 11 bases. The CDR3 has 13 residues. Germline trimming cut 7 bases from V and 9 bases from J; bases unmatched to any gene: 7. The V gene's germline CDR1 is MNHNS and CDR2 SASEGT.